These 5 T cell receptor beta chains were all obtained from the same sample, sequenced in a study of blood T cell repertoires in COVID-19 (dated by TCRdb to between 2020 and 2021). Library method: the immunoSEQ multiplex PCR assay. This immuneACCESS table, as held by TCRdb, lists in-frame sequences with V and J called but not all clones. Of the missing ones, under half trace to an unresolved V gene in checked studies; the others have no known cause. The sample table lists around 370,000 clones, about 87% of them with a count of one. Clones ranked in the top ten supply about 6% of the sample. Sequencing was done on a sample of peripheral blood. These receptors originate from a woman aged 50 to 65 with COVID-19, enrolled during active disease.

In this sample, this clone turned up once. The V and J genes are TRBV5-5 and TRBJ2-7, with D perhaps TRBD1 (5 bases). The germline V and J ends were trimmed by 2 bases and 0 bases, with 12 bases remaining between them. Germline loops: CDR1 SGHKS, CDR2 YYEKEE (reference sequence). The CDR3 runs to 15 residues. The CDR3 sequence: CASSFQGAYSYEQYF. The CDR3, as DNA: TGTGCCAGCAGCTTTCAGGGCGCTTACTCCTACGAGCAGTACTTC. The full variable domain, in which reference TRBV5-5 and TRBJ2-7 provide the parts outside the CDR3, is DAGVTQSPTHLIKTRGQQVTLRCSPISGHKSVSWYQQVLGQGPQFIFQYYEKEERGRGNFPDRFSARQFPNYSSELNVNALLLGDSALYLCASSFQGAYSYEQYFGPGTRLTVT.

The V gene is TRBV5-1, the J gene TRBJ1-2; weak D call: TRBD1 (5 bases). In germline, CDR1 is SGHRS, CDR2 YFSETQ. The V end was cut by 4 bases, the J end by 4 bases, with 14 bases between. This CDR3 is built from 14 residues. The CDR3 DNA follows: TGCGCCAGCAGCCCGCAGGGATTATTCTATGGCTACACCTTC. This sequence encodes CASSPQGLFYGYTF.

CDR3 amino acids: CATSDQLGRAFF. The DNA for the CDR3 is TGTGCCACCAGTGATCAACTTGGGCGGGCGTTCTTT. The V call is TRBV24-1, the J call TRBJ1-1; D unresolved. This CDR3 is 12 amino acids long. Germline assignment: CDR1 KGHDR and CDR2 SFDVKD. The germline V and J ends were trimmed by 3 bases and 14 bases, with 15 bases remaining between them.

This clone was recorded once. This sequence joins TRBV9 and TRBJ2-1, with D tentatively TRBD2 (5 bases). Germline CDR1 reads SGDLS; CDR2 reads YYNGEE. Trimming took 4 bases from V and 10 from J, leaving 12 bases between them. The CDR3 has 12 amino acids. CDR3 sequence: CASSISGSEQFF. The DNA for the CDR3 is TGTGCCAGCAGCATAAGCGGATCCGAGCAGTTCTTC.

The V gene is TRBV19, the J gene TRBJ2-7; TRBD1 matches 10 bases. The germline CDR1 and CDR2 sequences are LNHDA and SQIVND (reference sequence). The CDR3 has 12 residues. V was pared by 8 bases and J by 3 bases, with 1 base of the junction left unmatched. CDR3 nucleotides: TGTGCCAGTCGGGACAGGGGCTACGAGCAGTACTTC. Translated, it gives CASRDRGYEQYF.